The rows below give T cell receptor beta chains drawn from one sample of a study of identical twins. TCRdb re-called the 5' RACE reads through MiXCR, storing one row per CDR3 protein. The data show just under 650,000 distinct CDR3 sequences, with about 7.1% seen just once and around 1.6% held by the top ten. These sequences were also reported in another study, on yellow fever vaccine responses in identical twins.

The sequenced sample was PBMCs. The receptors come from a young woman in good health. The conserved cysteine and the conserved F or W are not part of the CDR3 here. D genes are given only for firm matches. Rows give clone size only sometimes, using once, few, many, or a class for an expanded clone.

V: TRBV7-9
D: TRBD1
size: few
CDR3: ASSKHRGPSYNEQF

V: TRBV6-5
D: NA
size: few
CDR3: ASSYSDGNIQY

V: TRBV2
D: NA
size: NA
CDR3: ASSATQAGGQETQY

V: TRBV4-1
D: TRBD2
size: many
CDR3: ASRAPRGGNWDEQF

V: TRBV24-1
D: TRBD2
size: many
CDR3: ATSEPISSGSADTQY

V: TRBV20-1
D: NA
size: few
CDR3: SASPGDTKQETQY

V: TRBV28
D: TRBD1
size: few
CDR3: ASALVGTGNEQY

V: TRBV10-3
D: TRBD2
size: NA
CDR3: AISDGASGRAHNEQF

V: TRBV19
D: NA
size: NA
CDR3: ASSIREKLF

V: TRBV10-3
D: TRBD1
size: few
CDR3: AIRQGADTEAF

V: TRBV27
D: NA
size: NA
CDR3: ASSNLQGSGNYGYT

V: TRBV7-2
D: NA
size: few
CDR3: ASSPRTKGLDEQF

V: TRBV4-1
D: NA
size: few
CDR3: ASSQEGRRTQY

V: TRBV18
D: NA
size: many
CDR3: ASSPQENTEAF

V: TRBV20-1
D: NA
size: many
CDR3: SARLGISYGYT

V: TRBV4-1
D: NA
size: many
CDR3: ASSQVGISPLH

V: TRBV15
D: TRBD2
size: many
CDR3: ATRTTISGRGSNEQF

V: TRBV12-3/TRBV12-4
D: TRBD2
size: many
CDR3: ASSGGVYNEQF

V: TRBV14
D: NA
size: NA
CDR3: ASSQERLVVTGELF

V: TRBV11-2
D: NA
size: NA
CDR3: ASSQRSGRFSHHTGELF

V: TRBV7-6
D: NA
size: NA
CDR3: ASSLQPISGANVLT

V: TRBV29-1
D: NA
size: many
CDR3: SVERPGMAGRTDTQY

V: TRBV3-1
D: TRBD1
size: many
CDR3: ASSHTGTGDEQY

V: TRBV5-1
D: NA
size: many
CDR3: ASSLVSPSTDTQY

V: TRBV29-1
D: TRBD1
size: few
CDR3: SVEGQGTNTEAF

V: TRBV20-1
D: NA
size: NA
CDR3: SARDLLVDTGELF